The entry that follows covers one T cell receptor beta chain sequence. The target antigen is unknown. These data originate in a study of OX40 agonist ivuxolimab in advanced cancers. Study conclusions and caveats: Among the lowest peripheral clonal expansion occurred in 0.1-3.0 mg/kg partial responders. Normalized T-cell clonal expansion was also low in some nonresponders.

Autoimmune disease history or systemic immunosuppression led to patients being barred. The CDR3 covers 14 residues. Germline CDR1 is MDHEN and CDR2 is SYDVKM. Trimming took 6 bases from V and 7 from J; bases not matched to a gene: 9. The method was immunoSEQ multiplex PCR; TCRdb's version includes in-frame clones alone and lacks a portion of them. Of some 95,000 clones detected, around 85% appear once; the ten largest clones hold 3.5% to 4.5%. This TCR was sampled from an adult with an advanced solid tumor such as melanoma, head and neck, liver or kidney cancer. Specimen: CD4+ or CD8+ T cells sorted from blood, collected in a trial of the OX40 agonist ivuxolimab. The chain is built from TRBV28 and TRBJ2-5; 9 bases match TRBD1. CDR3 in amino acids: CASSPGTGLRTQYF. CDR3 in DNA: TGTGCCAGCAGCCCCGGGACAGGGCTTAGGACCCAGTACTTC.